This T cell receptor beta chain was documented in a study of blood T cells in healthy people across ages. Caucasian, healthy and from Russia, the donors were aged between about 6 and 90. The sample, approximately 10 milliliters of peripheral blood, was drawn from each donor. The germline V gene has CDR1 SGHRS and CDR2 YFSETQ. CDR3 length: 13 residues. The use of a sample-barcoded 5' primer and a J-beta primer mix characterized a second PCR of about 7 to 12 cycles. TCRdb processed the 5' RACE reads anew with MiXCR; each CDR3 protein has one entry. The sample comprises about 570,000 distinct CDR3 sequences, 27% of which are singletons, and under 20% rests with the top ten.

The sequence derives from a woman in her 70s in good health. The specimen was blood. The rearrangement links TRBV5-1 to TRBJ2-5; D unclear. TRBJ2-1 explains the end of the DNA better; the J call may be wrong. The CDR3 region is CASSPNEVSEQFF. The CDR3 DNA reads TGCGCCAGCAGCCCGAATGAGGTCTCCGAGCAGTTCTTC.